The clone carrying this T cell receptor beta chain was detected only a few times. Its antigen is currently unknown. This entry belongs to a study of response to subunit inactivated influenza vaccine. Trimming removed 5 bases from V and 0 bases from J; junction bases left unmatched: 4. The germline CDR1 and CDR2 sequences are MDHEN and SYDVKM. This CDR3 has 14 amino acids. Findings and caveats of the study: The authors offered the suggestion that each seasonal influenza vaccination recruits few new T cells.

MiXCR, applied by TCRdb to the RT-PCR reads, yields one record per CDR3 protein. The sample yields roughly 160,000 distinct CDR3 sequences, about a tenth seen once. This receptor was identified in a man aged 45-60 years who received an inactivated influenza vaccine. The input for sequencing was non-naive T cells sorted from PBMCs, taken 45 days after vaccination. The genes are TRBV28 and TRBJ2-7; 7 nucleotides match TRBD2. The CDR3 coding sequence is TGTGCCAGCAGTCTAGCGGAGGCCTCCTACGAGCAGTACTTC. Amino acid sequence: CASSLAEASYEQYF.